Listed below are T cell receptor beta chains from one sample, sequenced in a study of T cell changes during pregnancy in multiple sclerosis. This table comes from immunoSEQ multiplex PCR, and its TCRdb copy is limited to in-frame clones, with some not included. The sample yields 60,000 to 65,000 clones, around 92% seen once. The sequencing used peripheral blood, collected in the first trimester of pregnancy. The receptor source for this set is a female donor with multiple sclerosis, enrolled in a pregnancy study. CDR3s include the opening cysteine and the closing phenylalanine or tryptophan. The D gene is left open where the match is weak. Rows may omit the clone size; those that give it use once, few, many or a size class.

j_gene,v_gene,len,abundance,d_gene,CDR3aa,CDR3nt
TRBJ1-5,TRBV9,15,.,.,CASSVGQDSNQPQHF,TGTGCCAGCAGCGTAGGGCAGGATAGCAATCAGCCCCAGCATTTT
TRBJ2-1,TRBV4-3,15,few,.,CASSQDLHRHNEQFF,TGCGCCAGCAGCCAAGATCTTCACAGGCACAATGAGCAGTTCTTC
TRBJ2-3,TRBV7-3,15,.,TRBD2,CASSMTSTSTDTQYF,TGTGCCAGCAGCATGACTAGCACTAGCACAGATACGCAGTATTTT
TRBJ1-5,TRBV6-1,13,.,.,CASKRSGDQPQHF,TGTGCCAGCAAACGGTCCGGGGATCAGCCCCAGCATTTT
TRBJ1-1,TRBV11-2,17,.,TRBD1,CASSSRTGGWKDTEAFF,TGTGCCAGCAGCTCCCGGACAGGGGGCTGGAAGGACACTGAAGCTTTCTTT
TRBJ2-1,TRBV18,15,.,.,CASSRRTGSYNEQFF,TGTGCCAGCTCACGTAGGACTGGCTCCTACAATGAGCAGTTCTTC
TRBJ2-5,TRBV5-4,14,.,.,CASSSLTSRETQYF,TGTGCCAGCAGCTCGTTGACTAGTAGGGAGACCCAGTACTTC
TRBJ2-7,TRBV7-9,14,once,TRBD1,CASSGRDRGYEQYF,TGTGCCAGCAGCGGCCGGGACAGGGGGTACGAGCAGTACTTC
TRBJ2-5,TRBV7-9,13,.,TRBD1,CASRRQGDETQYF,TGTGCCAGCAGAAGACAGGGGGACGAGACCCAGTACTTC
TRBJ2-1,TRBV18,17,once,TRBD2,CASSPPGGRAVYNEQFF,TGTGCCAGCTCACCACCTGGCGGGAGGGCCGTATACAATGAGCAGTTCTTC
TRBJ1-1,TRBV6-6,15,.,.,CASSYPEGVPTEAFF,TGTGCCAGCAGTTACCCAGAGGGGGTCCCCACTGAAGCTTTCTTT
TRBJ1-1,TRBV4-3,15,.,.,CASSQAFTGNTEAFF,TGCGCCAGCAGCCAGGCCTTTACAGGGAACACTGAAGCTTTCTTT
TRBJ1-1,TRBV6-5,14,.,.,CASRYRERNTEAFF,TGTGCCAGCAGGTACCGGGAACGGAACACTGAAGCTTTCTTT
TRBJ2-3,TRBV10-3,16,few,TRBD2,CAISERGLAGVDTQYF,TGTGCCATCAGTGAGCGGGGGCTAGCGGGAGTAGATACGCAGTATTTT
TRBJ1-1,TRBV6-5,14,.,.,CASSRPGMNTEAFF,TGTGCCAGCAGCCGCCCGGGGATGAACACTGAAGCTTTCTTT
TRBJ2-3,TRBV4-3,16,.,.,CASSQGKGSGTDTQYF,TGCGCCAGCAGCCAAGGGAAAGGTAGCGGCACAGATACGCAGTATTTT
TRBJ1-2,TRBV27,15,.,TRBD1,CASSSGTVPNYGYTF,TGTGCCAGCAGTTCAGGGACAGTCCCTAACTATGGCTACACCTTC
TRBJ1-4,TRBV9,15,.,TRBD1,CASSAVDRLGEKLFF,TGTGCCAGCAGCGCCGTGGACAGGCTCGGAGAAAAACTGTTTTTT
TRBJ2-7,TRBV7-9,16,.,.,CASSLAWQGISYEQYF,TGTGCCAGCAGCTTAGCATGGCAGGGAATATCCTACGAGCAGTACTTC
TRBJ2-2,TRBV6-4,14,.,.,CASSPSSDTGELFF,TGTGCCAGCAGTCCTAGCTCAGACACCGGGGAGCTGTTTTTT
TRBJ1-5,TRBV28,13,.,.,CASSFSGNQPQHF,TGTGCCAGCAGTTTCAGTGGCAATCAGCCCCAGCATTTT
TRBJ2-1,TRBV4-1,17,.,TRBD2,CASSRRTSGATYNEQFF,TGCGCCAGCAGCAGACGGACTAGCGGGGCAACGTACAATGAGCAGTTCTTC
TRBJ2-3,TRBV11-2,17,.,TRBD1,CASSRTPVTGSRGTQYF,TGTGCCAGCAGCCGAACACCCGTGACAGGGAGTCGTGGTACGCAGTATTTT
TRBJ1-1,TRBV6-6,14,.,.,CASITDSLNTEAFF,TGTGCCAGCATTACGGACAGCTTGAACACTGAAGCTTTCTTT
TRBJ1-4,TRBV27,16,.,TRBD1,CASSRAGGATNEKLFF,TGTGCCAGCAGTCGGGCAGGGGGAGCAACTAATGAAAAACTGTTTTTT
TRBJ1-2,TRBV27,18,.,TRBD1,CASSSLGGTGIGLDGYTF,TGTGCCAGCAGTTCACTGGGCGGGACAGGGATTGGATTGGATGGCTACACCTTC
TRBJ2-3,TRBV28,15,.,TRBD2,CASSSPGLGADTQYF,TGTGCCAGCAGTTCCCCGGGACTAGGCGCAGATACGCAGTATTTT
TRBJ2-1,TRBV7-2,18,.,TRBD2,CASSLRTSGGTSYNEQFF,TGTGCCAGCAGCCTGCGGACTAGCGGGGGGACCTCCTACAATGAGCAGTTCTTC
TRBJ1-2,TRBV7-9,14,.,TRBD1,CASSLGTGDYGYTF,TGTGCCAGCAGCCTAGGGACAGGGGACTATGGCTACACCTTC
TRBJ2-7,TRBV6-1,14,.,TRBD1,CASSRTGSPYEQYF,TGTGCCAGCAGTCGGACAGGGTCGCCCTACGAGCAGTACTTC
TRBJ2-3,TRBV5-4,16,.,.,CASSPAGKRGTDTQYF,TGTGCCAGCAGCCCCGCCGGGAAAAGAGGCACAGATACGCAGTATTTT
TRBJ2-4,TRBV30,16,.,TRBD2,CAWSVGTSTYKNIQYF,TGTGCCTGGAGTGTCGGGACTAGCACTTACAAAAACATTCAGTACTTC
TRBJ1-1,TRBV9,13,.,.,CASSVLSNTEAFF,TGTGCCAGCAGCGTACTAAGTAACACTGAAGCTTTCTTT
TRBJ2-4,TRBV5-1,14,.,TRBD2,CASILAGNKNIQYF,TGCGCCAGCATACTAGCGGGGAACAAAAACATTCAGTACTTC
TRBJ1-3,TRBV6-1,17,.,.,CASSEGSAGYSGNTIYF,TGTGCCAGCAGTGAAGGGTCTGCAGGCTACTCTGGAAACACCATATATTTT
TRBJ2-7,TRBV28,14,.,.,CASSPLGAAYEQYF,TGTGCCAGCAGTCCCTTGGGGGCAGCCTACGAGCAGTACTTC
TRBJ2-4,TRBV19,13,.,.,CASRRPTENIQYF,TGTGCCAGTAGGCGTCCGACAGAAAACATTCAGTACTTC
TRBJ1-5,TRBV28,16,.,.,CASSPQAGLSNQPQHF,TGTGCCAGCAGTCCGCAAGCGGGACTTAGCAATCAGCCCCAGCATTTT
TRBJ2-5,TRBV7-9,15,.,.,CASSSGSSFVETQYF,TGTGCCAGCAGCTCGGGGAGTAGTTTTGTAGAGACCCAGTACTTC
TRBJ2-7,TRBV2,18,.,TRBD2,CASRVPGTSGRSSYEQYF,TGTGCCAGCAGGGTTCCCGGGACTAGCGGGAGGAGCTCCTACGAGCAGTACTTC
TRBJ1-2,TRBV6-1,13,.,.,CASRSGISYGYTF,TGTGCCAGCAGGTCAGGGATTTCCTATGGCTACACCTTC
TRBJ2-5,TRBV25-1,16,.,.,CASEEWWQGIQKTQYF,TGTGCCAGCGAGGAGTGGTGGCAGGGGATTCAAAAGACCCAGTACTTC
TRBJ1-4,TRBV19,14,few,.,CASTPGTPNEKLFF,TGTGCCAGTACCCCCGGGACACCTAATGAAAAACTGTTTTTT
TRBJ1-1,TRBV30,14,.,TRBD1,CAWSLAGGTTEAFF,TGTGCCTGGAGTTTAGCAGGGGGGACCACTGAAGCTTTCTTT
TRBJ1-1,TRBV7-9,15,.,.,CASSTKSTGSTEAFF,TGTGCCAGCAGCACGAAGTCTACAGGGAGCACTGAAGCTTTCTTT
TRBJ2-5,TRBV21-1,15,.,.,CASSKRDRDVETQYF,TGTGCCAGCAGCAAACGGGACAGGGATGTGGAGACCCAGTACTTC
TRBJ2-3,TRBV7-8,17,.,TRBD2,CASSLRTSGIGADTQYF,TGTGCCAGCAGCTTGAGGACTAGCGGGATAGGGGCAGATACGCAGTATTTT
TRBJ2-7,TRBV6-6,16,.,TRBD1,CASSYPTGQGYYEQYF,TGTGCCAGCAGTTATCCGACGGGACAGGGTTACTACGAGCAGTACTTC